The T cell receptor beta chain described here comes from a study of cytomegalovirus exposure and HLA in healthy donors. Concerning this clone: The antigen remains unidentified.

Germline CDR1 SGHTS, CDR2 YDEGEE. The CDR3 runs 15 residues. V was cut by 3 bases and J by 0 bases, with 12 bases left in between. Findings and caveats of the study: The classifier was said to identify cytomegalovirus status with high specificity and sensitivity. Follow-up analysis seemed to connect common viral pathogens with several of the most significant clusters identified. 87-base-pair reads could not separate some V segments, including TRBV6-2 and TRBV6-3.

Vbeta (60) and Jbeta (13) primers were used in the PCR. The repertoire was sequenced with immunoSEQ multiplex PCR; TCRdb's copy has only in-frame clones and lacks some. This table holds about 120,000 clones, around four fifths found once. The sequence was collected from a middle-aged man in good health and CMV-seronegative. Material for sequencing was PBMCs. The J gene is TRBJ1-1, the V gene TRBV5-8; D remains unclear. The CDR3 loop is CASSSGRTLNTEAFF. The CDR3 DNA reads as TGTGCCAGCAGCTCGGGTCGGACTTTGAACACTGAAGCTTTCTTT.